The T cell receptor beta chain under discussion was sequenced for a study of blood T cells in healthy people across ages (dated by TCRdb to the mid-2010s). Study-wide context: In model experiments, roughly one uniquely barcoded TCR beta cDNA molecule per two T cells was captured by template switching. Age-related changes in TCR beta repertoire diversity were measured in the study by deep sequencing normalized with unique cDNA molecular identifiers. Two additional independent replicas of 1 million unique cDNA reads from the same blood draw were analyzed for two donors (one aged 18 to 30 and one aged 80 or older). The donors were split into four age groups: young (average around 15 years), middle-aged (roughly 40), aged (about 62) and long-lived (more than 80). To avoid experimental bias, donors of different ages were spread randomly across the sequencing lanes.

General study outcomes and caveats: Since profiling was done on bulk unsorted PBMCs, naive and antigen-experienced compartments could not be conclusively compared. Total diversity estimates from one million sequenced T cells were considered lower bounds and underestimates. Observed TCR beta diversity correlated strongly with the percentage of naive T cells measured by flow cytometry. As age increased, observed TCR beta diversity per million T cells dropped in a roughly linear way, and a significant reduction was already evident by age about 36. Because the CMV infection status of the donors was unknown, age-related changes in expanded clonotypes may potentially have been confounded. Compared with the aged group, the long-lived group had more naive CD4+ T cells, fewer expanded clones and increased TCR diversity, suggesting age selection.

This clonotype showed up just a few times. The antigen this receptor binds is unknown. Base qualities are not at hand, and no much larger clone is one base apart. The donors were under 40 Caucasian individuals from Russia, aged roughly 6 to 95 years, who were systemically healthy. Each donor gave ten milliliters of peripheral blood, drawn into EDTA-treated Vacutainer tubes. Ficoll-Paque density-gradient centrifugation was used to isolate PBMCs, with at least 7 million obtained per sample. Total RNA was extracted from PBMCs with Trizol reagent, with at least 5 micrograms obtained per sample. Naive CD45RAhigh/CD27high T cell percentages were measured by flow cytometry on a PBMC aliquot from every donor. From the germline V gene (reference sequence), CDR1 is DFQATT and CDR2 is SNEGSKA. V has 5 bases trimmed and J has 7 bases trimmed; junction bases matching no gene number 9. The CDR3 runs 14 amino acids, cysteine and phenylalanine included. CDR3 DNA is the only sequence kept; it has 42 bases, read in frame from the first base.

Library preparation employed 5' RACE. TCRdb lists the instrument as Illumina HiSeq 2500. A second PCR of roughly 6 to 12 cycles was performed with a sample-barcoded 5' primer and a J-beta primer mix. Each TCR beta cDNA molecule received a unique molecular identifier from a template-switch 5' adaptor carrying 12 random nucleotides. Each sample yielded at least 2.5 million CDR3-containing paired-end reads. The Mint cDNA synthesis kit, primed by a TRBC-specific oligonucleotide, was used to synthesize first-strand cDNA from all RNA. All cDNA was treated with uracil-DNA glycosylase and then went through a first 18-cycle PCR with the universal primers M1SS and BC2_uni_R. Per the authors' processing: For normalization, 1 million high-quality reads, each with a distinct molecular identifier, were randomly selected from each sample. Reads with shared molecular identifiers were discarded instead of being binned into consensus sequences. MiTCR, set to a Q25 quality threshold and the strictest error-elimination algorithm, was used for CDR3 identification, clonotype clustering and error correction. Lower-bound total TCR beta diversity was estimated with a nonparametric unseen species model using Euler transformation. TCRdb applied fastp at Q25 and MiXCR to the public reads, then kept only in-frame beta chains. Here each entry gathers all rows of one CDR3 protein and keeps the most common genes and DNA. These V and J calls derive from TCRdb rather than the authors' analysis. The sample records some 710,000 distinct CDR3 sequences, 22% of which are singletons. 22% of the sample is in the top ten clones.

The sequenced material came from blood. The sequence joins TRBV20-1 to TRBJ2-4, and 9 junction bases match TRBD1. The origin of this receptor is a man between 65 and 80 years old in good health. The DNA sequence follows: TGCAGTGCTCTATTCGACAGGGGGACGAACATTCAGTACTTC. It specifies CSALFDRGTNIQYF.